This note documents a single T cell receptor beta chain sequence. V lost 5 bases, J lost 4 bases, and 17 bases lay in between. CDR3 size: 15 residues. Germline V gene lookup returns CDR1 MNHEY and CDR2 SVGAGI. Libraries were prepared by immunoSEQ multiplex PCR; TCRdb keeps only in-frame clonotypes and omits some of them. The sample has under 250,000 clones, around 82% seen once. This entry comes from a study of blood T cell repertoires in COVID-19. Across the study: Whether acute or convalescent, the COVID-19 samples came from the United States, Italy and Spain.

Sequences were obtained from peripheral blood. The chain combines TRBV6-5 with TRBJ1-1; D might be TRBD1 (6 bases). This receptor was taken from an older woman with acute or convalescent COVID-19. CDR3 DNA sequence: TGTGCCAGCAGTCCCCCCGAGGGGGGGAGCACTGAAGCTTTCTTT. This codes for CASSPPEGGSTEAFF.